Presented here are 5 T cell receptor beta chains from one specimen sequenced in a study of blood T cell repertoires in COVID-19. Clones were sequenced by immunoSEQ multiplex PCR, and TCRdb holds only the in-frame ones, with some missing. The sample has 350,000 to 400,000 clones, more than 75% seen once; the top ten hold 0.9% to 1.5%. Sequencing used PBMCs or T cells enriched from blood (not recorded which). All receptors derive from a woman younger than 35 who had recovered from COVID-19.

This chain links TRBV5-1 with TRBJ1-1; 8 positions agree with TRBD1. The J segment lost 11 bases and the V segment lost 0 bases, leaving 15 bases of the junction unmatched. Germline CDR1 and CDR2: SGHRS and YFSETQ. The CDR3 contains 16 residues. The CDR3, as DNA: TGCGCCAGCAGCTTGGAGTCGACAGGGGTAGGAGTCAAGGCTTTCTTT. Its protein product is CASSLESTGVGVKAFF.

This chain links TRBV7-2 with TRBJ2-1; weak D call: TRBD2 (6 bases). CDR3 length: 13 amino acids. CDR1 is SGHTA and CDR2 is FQGNSA in the germline V gene. This CDR3 is CLAGPSSYNEQFF. For the CDR3, the DNA is TGTTTGGCGGGGCCCTCCTCCTACAATGAGCAGTTCTTC.

V and J are TRBV2 and TRBJ1-2, with D tentatively TRBD1 (5 bases). This CDR3 contains 14 residues. Germline CDR1 SNHLY, CDR2 FYNNEI. With 9 bases removed from V and 8 bases from J, the gap between germline ends came to 22 bases. This CDR3 reads CASARRDGLQGYTF. DNA of the CDR3: TGTGCCAGTGCCAGGAGGGACGGCCTCCAGGGCTACACCTTC.

The chain combines TRBV7-3 with TRBJ2-1; TRBD2 matches at 10 bases. Germline lookup yields CDR1 SGHTA and CDR2 FQGTGA. V shed 4 bases and J 7 bases; nucleotides not matched to a gene: 10. The CDR3 sequence is 16 residues long. CDR3 sequence (DNA): TGTGCCAGCAGCTCGCCGCCAGCGGGGGGGCCTAATGAGCAGTTCTTC. Protein: CASSSPPAGGPNEQFF.

The V call is TRBV11-1, the J call TRBJ1-2; D uncertain. The ends were cut back, 0 bases at V and 6 bases at J, with 11 bases in the middle. This CDR3 contains 14 residues. Germline CDR1 reads SGHAT; CDR2 reads FQDESV (reference sequence). CDR3 bases: TGTGCCAGCAGCTTAGCTGGGGAGTTCGATGGCTACACCTTC. It codes for CASSLAGEFDGYTF. The full variable domain, in which reference TRBV11-1 and TRBJ1-2 provide the parts outside the CDR3, is EAEVAQSPRYKITEKSQAVAFWCDPISGHATLYWYRQILGQGPELLVQFQDESVVDDSQLPKDRFSAERLKGVDSTLKIQPAELGDSAMYLCASSLAGEFDGYTFGSGTRLTVV.